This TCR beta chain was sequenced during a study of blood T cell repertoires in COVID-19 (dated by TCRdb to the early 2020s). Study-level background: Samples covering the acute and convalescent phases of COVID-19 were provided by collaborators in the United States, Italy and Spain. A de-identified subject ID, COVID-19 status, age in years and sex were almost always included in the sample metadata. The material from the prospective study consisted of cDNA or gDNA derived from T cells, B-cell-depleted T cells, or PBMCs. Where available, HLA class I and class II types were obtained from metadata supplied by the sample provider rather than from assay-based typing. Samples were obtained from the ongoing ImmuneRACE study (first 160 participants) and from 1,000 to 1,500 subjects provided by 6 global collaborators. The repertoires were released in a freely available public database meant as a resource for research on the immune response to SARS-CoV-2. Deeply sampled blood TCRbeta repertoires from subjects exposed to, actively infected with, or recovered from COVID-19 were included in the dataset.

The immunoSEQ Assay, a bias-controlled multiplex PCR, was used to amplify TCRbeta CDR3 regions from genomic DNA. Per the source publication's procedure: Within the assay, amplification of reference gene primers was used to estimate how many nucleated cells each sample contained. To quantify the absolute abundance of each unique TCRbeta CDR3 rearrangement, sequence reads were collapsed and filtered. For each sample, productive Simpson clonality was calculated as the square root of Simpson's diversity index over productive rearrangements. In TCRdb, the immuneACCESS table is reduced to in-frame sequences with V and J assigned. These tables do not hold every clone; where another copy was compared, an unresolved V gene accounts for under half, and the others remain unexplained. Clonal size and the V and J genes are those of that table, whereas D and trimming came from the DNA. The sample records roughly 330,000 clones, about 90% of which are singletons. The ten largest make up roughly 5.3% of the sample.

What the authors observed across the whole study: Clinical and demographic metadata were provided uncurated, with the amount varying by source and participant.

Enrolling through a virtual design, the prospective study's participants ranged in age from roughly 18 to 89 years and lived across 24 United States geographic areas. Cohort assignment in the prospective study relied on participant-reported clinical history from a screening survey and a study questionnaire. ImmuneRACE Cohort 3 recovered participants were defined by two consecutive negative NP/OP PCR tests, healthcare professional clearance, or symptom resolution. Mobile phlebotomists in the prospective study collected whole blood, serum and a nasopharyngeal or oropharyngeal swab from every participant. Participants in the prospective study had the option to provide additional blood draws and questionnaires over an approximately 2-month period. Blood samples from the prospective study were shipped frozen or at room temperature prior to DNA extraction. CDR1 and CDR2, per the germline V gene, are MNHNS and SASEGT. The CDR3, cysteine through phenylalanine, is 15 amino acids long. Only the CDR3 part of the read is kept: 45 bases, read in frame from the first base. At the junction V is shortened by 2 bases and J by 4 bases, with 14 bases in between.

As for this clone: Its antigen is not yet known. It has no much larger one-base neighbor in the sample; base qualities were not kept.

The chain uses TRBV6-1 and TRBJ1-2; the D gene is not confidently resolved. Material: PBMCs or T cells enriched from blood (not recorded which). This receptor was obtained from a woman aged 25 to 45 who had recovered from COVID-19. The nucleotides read TGTGCCAGCAGTGAAAGGCAGGCCTCCTTCTATGGCTACACCTTC. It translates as CASSERQASFYGYTF.